This is a list of T cell receptor beta chains from one sample in a study of metastatic and nonmetastatic thyroid tumors. Through MiXCR, TCRdb re-clonotyped the PCR reads. The repertoire includes about 5,000 clones, 25% to 30% of them detected once, and around 15% sits in the top ten. What was sequenced was adjacent normal tissue. These receptors were obtained from a female donor with papillary thyroid cancer or a benign thyroid nodule (not recorded which). Some clones in this sample may be carry-over from other donors' samples. Both conserved end residues are part of each CDR3. The order of the fields is J gene, V gene, CDR3 protein.

>TRBJ1-1|TRBV7-3
CASSRDTNTEAFF
>TRBJ2-5|TRBV20-1
CSAQDRAIGIETQYF
>TRBJ2-3|TRBV27
CASTPPAGGNTQYF
>TRBJ2-1|TRBV6-1
CASSGYRAGSYNEQFF
>TRBJ1-5|TRBV15
CATSIPGNQPQHF
>TRBJ1-1|TRBV12-3/TRBV12-4
CASSLSGGAFF
>TRBJ2-4|TRBV10-2
CASSETGTEGIQYF
>TRBJ2-6|TRBV5-4
CASSLGTGAGAKVLSF
>TRBJ2-2|TRBV28
CASSSTSGRLGTGELFF
>TRBJ1-2|TRBV19
CAISEASQLVYGYTF
>TRBJ2-7|TRBV9
CASSAEGRPDCEQYF
>TRBJ2-6|TRBV15
CATSTGPKGGSGANVLTF
>TRBJ2-3|TRBV7-9
CASSRVPGDTDTQYF
>TRBJ2-7|TRBV2
CASRPTGSVSYEQYF
>TRBJ1-4|TRBV4-2
CASSQDRDRVEKLFF
>TRBJ1-2|TRBV7-6
CASSGDSYYGYTF
>TRBJ1-5|TRBV28
CASRGGFNQPQHF
>TRBJ2-7|TRBV27
CASSIIAGPYEQYF
>TRBJ2-3|TRBV30
CAWSLRDFSFTDTQYF
>TRBJ2-1|TRBV6-1
CASSASIDREQFF
>TRBJ2-1|TRBV4-1
CASSQESASGYNEQFF
>TRBJ2-3|TRBV5-6
CASSLSDTQYF
>TRBJ2-7|TRBV6-1
CASSESTTSGMLSYEQYF
>TRBJ2-1|TRBV6-2/TRBV6-3
CASSPGLGFANEQFF
>TRBJ2-3|TRBV6-4
CASSKTATSTDTQYF
>TRBJ2-2|TRBV19
CADEGARTGELFF
>TRBJ2-1|TRBV7-3
CASSLSTRGRLAGGNEQFF
>TRBJ1-6|TRBV4-1
CASSQDAGQGSSPLHF
>TRBJ1-1|TRBV11-3
CASSSSNMNTEAFF